The following is a T cell receptor (beta chain) sequence with its context. Its matching antigen is unknown. The CDR3 is 14 residues long. The germline V gene encodes CDR1 ENHRY and CDR2 SYGVKD. With V trimmed by 4 bases and J by 2 bases, 4 bases remained unmatched. A single record per CDR3 protein comes from TCRdb applying MiXCR to the multiplex PCR reads. The table shows approximately 210,000 distinct CDR3 sequences, with about 34% occurring only once. The lymph nodes were axillary draining lymph nodes from breast cancer patients. This specimen comes from a study of breast tumors, draining lymph nodes, adjacent tissues. General study findings and limits: Luminal-like breast cancer showed significantly higher tumor–nontumor repertoire similarity than basal-like.

Sequenced input: axillary lymph node tissue. This rearrangement joins TRBV10-3 to TRBJ2-7; 8 nucleotides agree with TRBD2. The receptor's source is a female donor with breast cancer. Some clones in this sample may be carry-over from other donors' samples. Here the CDR3 DNA reads TGTGCCATCAGTGGGACTAGCAACACCTACGAGCAGTACTTC. Protein: CAISGTSNTYEQYF.